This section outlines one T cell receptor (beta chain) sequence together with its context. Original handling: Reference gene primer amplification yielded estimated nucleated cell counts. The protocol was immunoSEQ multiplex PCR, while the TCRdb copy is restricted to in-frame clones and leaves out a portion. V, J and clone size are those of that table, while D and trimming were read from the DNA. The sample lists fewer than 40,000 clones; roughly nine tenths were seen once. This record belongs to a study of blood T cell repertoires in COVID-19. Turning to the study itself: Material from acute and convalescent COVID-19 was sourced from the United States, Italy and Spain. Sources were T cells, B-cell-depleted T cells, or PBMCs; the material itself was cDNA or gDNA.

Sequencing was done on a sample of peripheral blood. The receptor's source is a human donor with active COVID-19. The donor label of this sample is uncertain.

The CDR3: CASSLVGDGFSGNTIYF. The DNA for the CDR3 is TGTGCCAGCAGCCTCGTGGGAGATGGATTCTCTGGAAACACCATATATTTT. The J gene is TRBJ1-3, the V gene TRBV7-2; D is unclear. Germline CDR1 SGHTA, CDR2 FQGNSA. The CDR3 extends over 17 amino acids. Trimming took 5 bases from V and 0 from J, leaving 17 bases between them. The whole variable domain, filled in from reference TRBV7-2 and TRBJ1-3, reads GAGVSQSPSNKVTEKGKDVELRCDPISGHTALYWYRQSLGQGLEFLIYFQGNSAPDKSGLPSDRFSAERTGGSVSTLTIQRTQQEDSAVYLCASSLVGDGFSGNTIYFGEGSWLTVV.